These 14 T cell receptor beta chains were all obtained from the same sample, sequenced in a study of blood T cell repertoires in COVID-19. The assay was immunoSEQ multiplex PCR, and TCRdb's table has in-frame clones only and misses some. The table shows about 230,000 clones, with about 79% occurring only once. Sequencing used peripheral blood. The receptors here all came from a man in his forties or fifties who had recovered from COVID-19.

The V and J genes are TRBV25-1 and TRBJ2-2; 10 bases match TRBD1. V trimming: 7 bases; J trimming: 7 bases; junction bases outside the gene matches: 6. In germline, CDR1 is MGHDK, CDR2 SYGVNS. The CDR3 spans 14 residues. The CDR3 bases are TGTGCCAGCAACGACAGGGGGCGGGGCGGGGAGCTGTTTTTT. The encoded protein is CASNDRGRGGELFF.

The CDR3 nucleotides are TGCGCCAGCGCCCTAGAGACTGCCTCCTATGGCTACACCTTC. Amino acids: CASALETASYGYTF. The rearrangement joins TRBV5-1 to TRBJ1-2, with D unclear. Germline V gives CDR1 SGHRS, CDR2 YFSETQ. The CDR3 sequence is 14 residues long. V was cut by 7 bases and J by 4 bases, with 17 bases left in between.

This chain uses TRBV2 with TRBJ1-2; the D is unclear. This CDR3 is 11 amino acids long. V was pared by 2 bases and J by 8 bases, with 6 bases between. CDR1 and CDR2 (germline): SNHLY, FYNNEI. CDR3 residues: CASSERGGYTF. The CDR3 DNA reads TGTGCCAGCAGTGAACGAGGGGGCTACACCTTC.

The V and J genes are TRBV7-8 and TRBJ2-5; 12 positions agree with TRBD1. V lost 6 bases to trimming and J lost 5 bases; unmatched junction nucleotides: 13. The CDR3 extends over 17 amino acids. Germline assignment: CDR1 SGHVS and CDR2 FQNEAQ. Written as DNA, the CDR3 is TGTGCCAGCAGGGCACTAGCCGGGACAGGGGGCTCGGAGACCCAGTACTTC. Its translation: CASRALAGTGGSETQYF. Full variable domain (rest looked up from reference TRBV7-8 and TRBJ2-5): GAGVSQSPRYKVAKRGQDVALRCDPISGHVSLFWYQQALGQGPEFLTYFQNEAQLDKSGLPSDRFFAERPEGSVSTLKIQRTQQEDSAVYLCASRALAGTGGSETQYFGPGTRLLVL.

The chain employs TRBV5-4 and TRBJ2-5, with 12 bases fitting TRBD2. The length of the CDR3 is 15 residues. V dropped 3 bases and J dropped 5; count of bases not matched to a gene: 5. Looked up from germline, CDR1 is SGHNT and CDR2 is YYREEE (reference sequence). For the CDR3, the DNA is TGTGCCAGCAGCTCCAGACTAGCGGGAGAGGAGACCCAGTACTTC. As protein: CASSSRLAGEETQYF.

The chain combines TRBV9 with TRBJ2-5; 14 nucleotides agree with TRBD2. Germline trimming cut 4 bases from V and 5 bases from J; bases unmatched to any gene: 7. In germline, CDR1 is SGDLS, CDR2 YYNGEE. The CDR3 runs to 16 residues. The CDR3 region is CASSPGTSGSWETQYF. The CDR3 DNA reads TGTGCCAGCAGCCCTGGGACTAGCGGGAGCTGGGAGACCCAGTACTTC.

The chain joins TRBV5-8 to TRBJ2-7; TRBD2 is a possible D gene (6 bases). Germline V gives CDR1 SGHTS, CDR2 YDEGEE. V was pared by 0 bases and J by 4 bases, with 11 bases between. This CDR3 contains 14 residues. CDR3 nucleotide sequence: TGTGCCAGCAGCTTGGGGATGACTAGATACGAGCAGTACTTC. Protein: CASSLGMTRYEQYF.

The chain is built from TRBV3-1 (or the pseudogene TRBV3-2) and TRBJ1-2, with TRBD1 identical over 8 bases. CDR3 length: 13 residues. V shed 4 bases and J 6 bases; nucleotides not matched to a gene: 4. Germline V gene data show CDR1 as LGHDT and CDR2 as YNNKEL (reference sequence). The CDR3 region has the DNA TGTGCCAGCAGCCGGGACAGGCACGATGGCTACACCTTC. Encoded protein: CASSRDRHDGYTF.

V usage is TRBV9 and J usage is TRBJ2-7; TRBD2 agrees at 7 bases. The V gene end was trimmed by 3 bases and the J gene end by 1 base; junction bases not matched to a gene: 1. This CDR3 has 13 residues. Germline V gene lookup returns CDR1 SGDLS and CDR2 YYNGEE. The DNA of the CDR3 is TGTGCCAGCAGCGGTAGCGGGTCCTACGAGCAGTACTTC. The encoded protein is CASSGSGSYEQYF.

A single count supports this clone. This chain connects TRBV24-1 to TRBJ2-3; TRBD1 matches at 11 bases. V dropped 5 bases and J dropped 1; count of bases not matched to a gene: 4. The CDR3 spans 16 residues. Germline V lookup: CDR1 KGHDR, CDR2 SFDVKD. CDR3 loop: CATSGGTGGRTDTQYF. The CDR3 DNA reads as TGTGCCACCAGTGGTGGGACAGGGGGACGCACAGATACGCAGTATTTT.

The chain couples TRBV2 to TRBJ1-1; D is unclear. V lost 4 bases to trimming and J lost 0 bases, with 6 bases between them. Per the germline V gene, CDR1 is SNHLY and CDR2 is FYNNEI. CDR3 length: 13 residues. The CDR3 sequence is CASSGSLNTEAFF. In nucleotides, the CDR3 is TGTGCCAGCAGTGGGAGTTTGAACACTGAAGCTTTCTTT.

V gene TRBV6-5 combines with J gene TRBJ1-5; D gene uncertain. Germline V gene sequence: CDR1 MNHEY, CDR2 SVGAGI. CDR3 length equals 15 residues. V was clipped by 6 bases and J by 3 bases, with 15 bases between them. This CDR3 reads CASRPGSGINQPQHF. In DNA form, the CDR3 reads TGTGCCAGCAGACCAGGAAGCGGGATCAATCAGCCCCAGCATTTT.

The chain uses TRBV19 and TRBJ2-4; 9 nucleotides agree with TRBD1. Losses at the gene ends were 6 bases for V and 11 bases for J; bases not matched to a gene: 14. Germline V gene sequence: CDR1 LNHDA, CDR2 SQIVND (reference sequence). This CDR3 is 15 amino acids long. CDR3 bases: TGTGCCAGTAGCAGCCCTCGGGACAGGGCAGCCTTTCAGTACTTC. This sequence encodes CASSSPRDRAAFQYF.

The chain carries TRBV5-1 and TRBJ1-2; TRBD1 matches 8 bases. The CDR3 is made up of 14 amino acids. V lost 4 bases and J lost 8; bases outside the gene matches: 10. Germline lookup yields CDR1 SGHRS and CDR2 YFSETQ. The CDR3 is CASSPEDRAPGYTF. For the CDR3, the DNA is TGCGCCAGCAGCCCCGAGGACAGGGCGCCGGGCTACACCTTC.